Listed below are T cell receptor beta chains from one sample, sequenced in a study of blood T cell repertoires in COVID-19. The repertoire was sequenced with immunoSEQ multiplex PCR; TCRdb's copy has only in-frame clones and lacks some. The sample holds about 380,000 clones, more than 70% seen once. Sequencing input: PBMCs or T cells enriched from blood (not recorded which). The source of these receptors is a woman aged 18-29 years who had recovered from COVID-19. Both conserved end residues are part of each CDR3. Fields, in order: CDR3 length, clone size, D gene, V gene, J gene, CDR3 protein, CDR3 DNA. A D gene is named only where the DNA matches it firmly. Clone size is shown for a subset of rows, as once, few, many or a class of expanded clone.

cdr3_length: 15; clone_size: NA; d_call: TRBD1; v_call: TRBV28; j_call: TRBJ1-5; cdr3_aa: CASSAIDRDAQPQHF; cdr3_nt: TGTGCCAGCAGTGCTATAGACAGGGACGCTCAGCCCCAGCATTTT
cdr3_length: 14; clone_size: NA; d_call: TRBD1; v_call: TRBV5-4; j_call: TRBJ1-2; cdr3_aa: CASSLSDRGHGYTF; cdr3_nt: TGTGCCAGCAGCTTGTCGGACAGGGGCCATGGCTACACCTTC
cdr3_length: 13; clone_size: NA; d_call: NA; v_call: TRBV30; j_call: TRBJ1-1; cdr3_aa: CAWSGGGDTEAFF; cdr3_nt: TGTGCCTGGAGTGGAGGGGGGGACACTGAAGCTTTCTTT
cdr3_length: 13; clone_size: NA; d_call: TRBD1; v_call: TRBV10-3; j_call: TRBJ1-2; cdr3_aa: CATLGTGGGGYTF; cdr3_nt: TGTGCCACCCTAGGGACAGGGGGAGGTGGCTACACCTTC
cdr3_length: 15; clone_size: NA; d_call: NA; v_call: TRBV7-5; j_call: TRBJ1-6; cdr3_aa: CARSLLPGINSPLHF; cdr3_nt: TGTGCCAGAAGCTTACTTCCAGGGATAAATTCACCCCTCCACTTT
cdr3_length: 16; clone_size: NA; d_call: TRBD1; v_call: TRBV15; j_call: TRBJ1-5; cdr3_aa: CATSRETGRMDQPQHF; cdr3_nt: TGTGCCACCAGCAGAGAGACAGGGAGGATGGATCAGCCCCAGCATTTT
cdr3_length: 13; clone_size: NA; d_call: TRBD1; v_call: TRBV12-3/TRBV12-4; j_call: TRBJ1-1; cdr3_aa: CASLGQGLPEAFF; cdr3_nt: TGTGCCAGCCTGGGACAGGGACTCCCCGAAGCTTTCTTT
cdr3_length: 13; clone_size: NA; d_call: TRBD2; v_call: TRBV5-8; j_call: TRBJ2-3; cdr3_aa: CASSLAGQREQYF; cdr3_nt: TGTGCCAGCAGCTTGGCGGGCCAGCGGGAGCAGTATTTT
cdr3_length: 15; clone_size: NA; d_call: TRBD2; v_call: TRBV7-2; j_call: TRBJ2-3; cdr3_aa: CASSRRRGSTDTQYF; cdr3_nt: TGTGCCAGCAGCCGCCGGCGGGGGTCCACAGATACGCAGTATTTT
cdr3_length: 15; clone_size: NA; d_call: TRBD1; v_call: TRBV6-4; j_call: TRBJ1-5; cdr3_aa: CASSSTRDRVSPQHF; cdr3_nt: TGTGCCAGCAGTTCAACCCGGGACAGGGTATCGCCCCAGCATTTT
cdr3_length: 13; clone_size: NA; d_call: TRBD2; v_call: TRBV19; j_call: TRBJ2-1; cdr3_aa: CASSIEGGNEQFF; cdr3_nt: TGTGCCAGTAGTATTGAGGGAGGGAATGAGCAGTTCTTC
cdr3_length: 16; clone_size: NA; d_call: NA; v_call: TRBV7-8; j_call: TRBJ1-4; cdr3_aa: CASSLGSTPLEEKLFF; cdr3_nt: TGTGCCAGCAGCTTAGGGTCGACACCCCTTGAGGAAAAACTGTTTTTT
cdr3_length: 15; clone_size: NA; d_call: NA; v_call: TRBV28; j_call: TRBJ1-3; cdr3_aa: CASSTPYLSGNTIYF; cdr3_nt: TGTGCCAGCAGCACCCCCTACCTATCCGGAAACACCATATATTTT
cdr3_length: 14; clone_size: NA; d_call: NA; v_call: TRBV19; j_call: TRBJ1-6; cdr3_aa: CASLPGGVNSPLHF; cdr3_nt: TGTGCCAGTCTACCGGGGGGGGTTAATTCACCCCTCCACTTT
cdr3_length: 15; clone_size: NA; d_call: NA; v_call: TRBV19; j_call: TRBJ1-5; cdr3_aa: CASSIAGRGGHSQHF; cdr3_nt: TGTGCCAGTAGTATAGCCGGCAGAGGTGGTCATTCCCAGCATTTT
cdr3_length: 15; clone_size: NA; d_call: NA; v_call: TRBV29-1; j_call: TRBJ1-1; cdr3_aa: CSAHSRTGSGTEAFF; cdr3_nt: TGCAGCGCTCATTCCCGAACAGGGTCGGGGACTGAAGCTTTCTTT
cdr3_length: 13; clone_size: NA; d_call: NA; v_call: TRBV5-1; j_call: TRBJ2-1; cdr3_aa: CASSLGGYNEQFF; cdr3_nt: TGCGCCAGCAGCTTGGGAGGTTACAATGAGCAGTTCTTC
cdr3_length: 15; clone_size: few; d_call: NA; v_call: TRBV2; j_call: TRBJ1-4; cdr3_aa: CASSPRSLANEKLFF; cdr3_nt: TGTGCCAGCAGTCCTCGGAGCTTGGCTAATGAAAAACTGTTTTTT
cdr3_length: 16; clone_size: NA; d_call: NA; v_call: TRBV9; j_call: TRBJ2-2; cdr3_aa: CASSVFSSENTGELFF; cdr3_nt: TGTGCCAGCAGCGTATTCTCATCAGAGAACACCGGGGAGCTGTTTTTT
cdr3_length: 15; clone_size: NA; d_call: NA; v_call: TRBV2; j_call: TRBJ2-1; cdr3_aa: CASSEYRVSYNEQFF; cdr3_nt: TGTGCCAGCAGTGAATACAGGGTTTCCTACAATGAGCAGTTCTTC
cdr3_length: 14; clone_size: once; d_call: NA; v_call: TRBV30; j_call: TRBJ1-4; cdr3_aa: CAWSMAQGGEKLFF; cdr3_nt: TGTGCCTGGAGTATGGCGCAGGGTGGCGAAAAACTGTTTTTT
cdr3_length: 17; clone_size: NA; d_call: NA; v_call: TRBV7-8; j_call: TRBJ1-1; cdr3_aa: CASSLDRSWGENTEAFF; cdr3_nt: TGTGCCAGCAGCTTAGATAGGTCCTGGGGGGAGAACACTGAAGCTTTCTTT
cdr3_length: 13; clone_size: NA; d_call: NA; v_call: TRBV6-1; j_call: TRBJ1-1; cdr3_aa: CASSEGPNTRAFF; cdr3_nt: TGTGCCAGCAGTGAGGGCCCTAACACCAGGGCTTTCTTT
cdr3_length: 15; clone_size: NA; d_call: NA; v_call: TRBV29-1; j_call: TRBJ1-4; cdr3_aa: CSVPRGPSTNEKLFF; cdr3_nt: TGCAGCGTCCCACGGGGTCCGTCAACTAATGAAAAACTGTTTTTT
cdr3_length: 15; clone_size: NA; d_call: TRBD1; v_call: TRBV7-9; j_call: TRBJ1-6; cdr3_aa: CASSLGQGGGSPLHF; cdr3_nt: TGTGCCAGCAGCTTAGGACAGGGGGGTGGTTCACCCCTCCACTTT
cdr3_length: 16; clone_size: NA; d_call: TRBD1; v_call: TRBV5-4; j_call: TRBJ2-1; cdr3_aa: CASSLSGTGGYNEQFF; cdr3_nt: TGTGCCAGCAGCTTGTCCGGGACAGGGGGCTACAATGAGCAGTTCTTC
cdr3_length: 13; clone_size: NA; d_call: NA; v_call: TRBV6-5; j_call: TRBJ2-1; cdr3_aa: CASRPRGRNEQFF; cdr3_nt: TGTGCCAGCAGACCAAGGGGGAGAAATGAGCAGTTCTTC
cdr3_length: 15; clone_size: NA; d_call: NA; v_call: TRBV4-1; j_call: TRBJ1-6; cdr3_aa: CASSQVRTDNSPLHF; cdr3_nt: TGCGCCAGCAGCCAAGTACGGACAGATAATTCACCCCTCCACTTT
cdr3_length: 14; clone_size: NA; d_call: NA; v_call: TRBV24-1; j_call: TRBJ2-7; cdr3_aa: CATSDPQISYEQYF; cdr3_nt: TGTGCCACCAGTGATCCCCAGATCTCCTACGAGCAGTACTTC
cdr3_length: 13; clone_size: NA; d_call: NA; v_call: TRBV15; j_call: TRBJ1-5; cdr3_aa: CATSRHSNQPQHF; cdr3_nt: TGTGCCACCAGCAGACATAGCAATCAGCCCCAGCATTTT
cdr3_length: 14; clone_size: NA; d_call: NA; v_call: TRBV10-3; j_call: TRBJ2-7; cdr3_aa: CAISDTARGREQYF; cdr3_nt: TGTGCCATCAGTGACACCGCCAGGGGCCGCGAGCAGTACTTC
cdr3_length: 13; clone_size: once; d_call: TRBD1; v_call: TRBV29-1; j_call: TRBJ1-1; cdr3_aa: CSVGFRGATEAFF; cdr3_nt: TGCAGCGTCGGATTCAGGGGGGCCACTGAAGCTTTCTTT
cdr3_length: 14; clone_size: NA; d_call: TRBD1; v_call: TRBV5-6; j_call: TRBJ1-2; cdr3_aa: CASSLVGTAYGYTF; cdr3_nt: TGTGCCAGCAGCTTGGTAGGGACAGCCTATGGCTACACCTTC
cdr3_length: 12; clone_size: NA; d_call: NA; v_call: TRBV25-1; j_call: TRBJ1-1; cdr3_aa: CARTNAGAMAFF; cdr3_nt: TGTGCCAGGACTAATGCGGGGGCTATGGCTTTCTTT
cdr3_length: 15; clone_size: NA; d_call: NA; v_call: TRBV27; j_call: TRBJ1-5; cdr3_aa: CASRAQGISNQPQHF; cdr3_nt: TGTGCCAGCAGAGCTCAGGGGATTAGCAATCAGCCCCAGCATTTT
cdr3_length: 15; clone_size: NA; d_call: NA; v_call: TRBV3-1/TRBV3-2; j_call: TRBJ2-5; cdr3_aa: CASSQDRRLKETQYF; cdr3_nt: TGTGCCAGCAGCCAAGATCGGAGATTGAAAGAGACCCAGTACTTC
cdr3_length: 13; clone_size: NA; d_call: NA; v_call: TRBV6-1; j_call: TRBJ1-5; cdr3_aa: CASSETGYQPQHF; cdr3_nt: TGTGCCAGCAGTGAGACGGGGTACCAGCCCCAGCATTTT
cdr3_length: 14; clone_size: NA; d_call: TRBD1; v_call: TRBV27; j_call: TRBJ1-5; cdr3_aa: CASSLTGGGQPQHF; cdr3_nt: TGTGCCAGCAGTTTAACAGGGGGAGGCCAGCCCCAGCATTTT
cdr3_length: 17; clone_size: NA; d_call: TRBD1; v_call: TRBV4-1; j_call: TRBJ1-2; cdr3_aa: CASSQVGGGYPRYGYTF; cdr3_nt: TGCGCCAGCAGCCAAGTAGGAGGGGGCTATCCTCGCTATGGCTACACCTTC
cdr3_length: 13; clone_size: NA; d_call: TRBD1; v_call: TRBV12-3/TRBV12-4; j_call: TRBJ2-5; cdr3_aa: CASSQGQGETQYF; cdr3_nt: TGTGCCAGCAGTCAAGGACAGGGGGAGACCCAGTACTTC
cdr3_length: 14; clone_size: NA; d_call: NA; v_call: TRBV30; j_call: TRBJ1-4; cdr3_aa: CAWSVLQGNEKLFF; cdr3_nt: TGTGCCTGGAGTGTTCTCCAGGGCAATGAAAAACTGTTTTTT
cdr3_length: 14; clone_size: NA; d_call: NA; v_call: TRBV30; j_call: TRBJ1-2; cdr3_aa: CAWSAQQGDYGYTF; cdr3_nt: TGTGCCTGGAGTGCGCAACAGGGTGACTATGGCTACACCTTC
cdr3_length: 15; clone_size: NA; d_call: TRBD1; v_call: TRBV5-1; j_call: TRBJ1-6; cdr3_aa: CASGPDRVYNSPLHF; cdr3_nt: TGCGCCAGCGGCCCGGACAGGGTCTATAATTCACCCCTCCACTTT
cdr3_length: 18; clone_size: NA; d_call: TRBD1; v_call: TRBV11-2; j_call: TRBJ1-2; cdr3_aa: CASRGPGDRGFLPYGYTF; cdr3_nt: TGTGCCAGCAGGGGTCCAGGGGACAGGGGGTTCCTTCCGTACGGCTACACCTTC
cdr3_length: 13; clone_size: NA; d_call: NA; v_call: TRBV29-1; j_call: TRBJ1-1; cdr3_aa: CSVRQETNTEAFF; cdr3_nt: TGCAGCGTCCGACAGGAGACTAACACTGAAGCTTTCTTT
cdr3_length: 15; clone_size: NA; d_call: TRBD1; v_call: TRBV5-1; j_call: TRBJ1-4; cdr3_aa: CASSVTGGKNEKLFF; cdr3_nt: TGCGCCAGCAGCGTAACAGGGGGGAAAAATGAAAAACTGTTTTTT
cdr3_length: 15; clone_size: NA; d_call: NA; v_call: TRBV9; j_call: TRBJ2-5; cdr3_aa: CASSVEGTLIETQYF; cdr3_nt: TGTGCCAGCAGCGTAGAGGGGACTCTTATCGAGACCCAGTACTTC
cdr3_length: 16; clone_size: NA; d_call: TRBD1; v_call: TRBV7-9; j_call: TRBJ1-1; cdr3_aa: CASSPLRGPMNTEAFF; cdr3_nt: TGTGCCAGCAGCCCCCTCAGGGGGCCCATGAACACTGAAGCTTTCTTT
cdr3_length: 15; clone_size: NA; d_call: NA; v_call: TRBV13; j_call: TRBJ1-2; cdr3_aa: CASSQVQGRDYGYTF; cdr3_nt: TGTGCCAGCAGCCAGGTGCAGGGGCGCGACTATGGCTACACCTTC
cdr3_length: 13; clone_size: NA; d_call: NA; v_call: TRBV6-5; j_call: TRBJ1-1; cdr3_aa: CATRGKGRTEAFF; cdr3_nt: TGTGCCACCCGGGGAAAGGGTCGCACTGAAGCTTTCTTT
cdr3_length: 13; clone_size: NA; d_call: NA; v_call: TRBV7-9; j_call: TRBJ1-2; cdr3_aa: CASSLLQNYGYTF; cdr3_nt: TGTGCCAGCAGCTTACTACAGAACTATGGCTACACCTTC
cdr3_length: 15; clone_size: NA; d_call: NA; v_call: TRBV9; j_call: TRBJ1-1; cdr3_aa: CASSAGLKMNTEAFF; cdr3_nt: TGTGCCAGCAGCGCTGGACTGAAGATGAACACTGAAGCTTTCTTT
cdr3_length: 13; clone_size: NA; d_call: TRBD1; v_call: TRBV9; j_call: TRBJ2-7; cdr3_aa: CASSTGQGYEQYF; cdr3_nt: TGTGCCAGCAGCACCGGACAGGGCTACGAGCAGTACTTC
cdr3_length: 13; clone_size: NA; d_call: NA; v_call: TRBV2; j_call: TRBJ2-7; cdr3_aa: CASRGGSSYEQYF; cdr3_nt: TGTGCCAGCAGGGGGGGAAGCTCCTACGAGCAGTACTTC
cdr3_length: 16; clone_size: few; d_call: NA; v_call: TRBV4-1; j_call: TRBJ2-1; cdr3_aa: CASSQDHGSRGGEQFF; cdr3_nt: TGCGCCAGCAGCCAAGATCATGGTAGTCGAGGGGGTGAGCAGTTCTTC
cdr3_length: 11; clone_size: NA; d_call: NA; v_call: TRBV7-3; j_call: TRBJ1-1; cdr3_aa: CASSQGGAAFF; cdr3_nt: TGTGCCAGCAGCCAAGGGGGGGCTGCTTTCTTT
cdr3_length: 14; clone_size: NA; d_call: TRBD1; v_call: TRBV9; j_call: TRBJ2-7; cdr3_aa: CASSGRTGFNEQYF; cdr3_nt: TGTGCCAGCAGCGGACGGACAGGGTTTAACGAGCAGTACTTC